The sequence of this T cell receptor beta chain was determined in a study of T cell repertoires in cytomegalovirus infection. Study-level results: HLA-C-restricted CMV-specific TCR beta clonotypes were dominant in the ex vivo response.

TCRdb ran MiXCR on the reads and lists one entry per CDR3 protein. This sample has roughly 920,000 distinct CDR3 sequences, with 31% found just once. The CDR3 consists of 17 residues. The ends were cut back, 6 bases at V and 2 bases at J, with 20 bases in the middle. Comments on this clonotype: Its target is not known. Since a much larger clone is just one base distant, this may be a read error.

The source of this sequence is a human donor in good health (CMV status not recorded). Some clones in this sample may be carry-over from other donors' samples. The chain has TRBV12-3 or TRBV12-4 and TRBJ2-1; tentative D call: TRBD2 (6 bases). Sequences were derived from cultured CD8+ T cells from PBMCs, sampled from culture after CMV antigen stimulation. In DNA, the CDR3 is TGTGCCAGCAGGTTTACCTTAGGAGGGGCGACCTACAATGAGCAGTTCTTC. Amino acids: CASRFTLGGATYNEQFF.